The 32 T cell receptor beta chains below were found in one sample sequenced in a study of control samples from healthy donors and cancer patients. Profiling relied on immunoSEQ multiplex PCR, and the TCRdb table lists in-frame clones only, not all of them. This table has 75,000 to 95,000 clones, 85% to 90% appearing once. The source material was PBMCs. Receptors were obtained from a woman in her forties or fifties with colorectal cancer.

V usage is TRBV6-2 or TRBV6-3 and J usage is TRBJ1-2; no reliable D call. This CDR3 spans 13 amino acids. From germline, CDR1 is MNHEY and CDR2 SVGEGT. V lost 5 bases and J 8 bases, leaving 15 bases between the germline ends. The chain's CDR3 is CASSPTPVRGYTF. The CDR3 DNA follows: TGTGCCAGCAGTCCGACCCCCGTACGAGGCTACACCTTC.

The gene calls are TRBV28 and TRBJ2-5, with 8 bases identical to TRBD1. The CDR3 has 13 residues. Germline values: CDR1 MDHEN, CDR2 SYDVKM. V shed 6 bases and J 5 bases; nucleotides not matched to a gene: 5. CDR3 sequence reads: CASRTGGRETQYF. The CDR3, as DNA: TGTGCCAGCAGAACAGGGGGACGGGAGACCCAGTACTTC.

The chain carries TRBV5-1 and TRBJ2-2; tentatively, D is TRBD1 or TRBD2 (5 bases each). Germline-derived CDR1 and CDR2 are SGHRS and YFSETQ. V gave up 5 bases and J gave up 3 bases, with 17 bases separating them. The CDR3 length is 16 residues. CDR3: CASRGTASGDTGELFF. Here the CDR3 DNA reads TGCGCCAGCAGAGGGACGGCGAGTGGCGACACCGGGGAGCTGTTTTTT.

The J gene is TRBJ2-1, the V gene TRBV11-3; 7 bases map to TRBD2. Trimming took 0 bases from V and 9 from J; bases not matched to a gene: 5. CDR3 length: 14 amino acids. Germline V gene sequence: CDR1 SGHNT, CDR2 YENEEA. CDR3 residues: CASSLDWGGGEQFF. CDR3 DNA sequence: TGTGCCAGCAGCTTAGATTGGGGGGGAGGTGAGCAGTTCTTC.

The rearrangement joins TRBV6-5 to TRBJ2-7, with D perhaps matching TRBD1 or TRBD2 (7 bases each). Trimming shortened V by 0 bases and J by 7 bases, and 10 bases separated the two germline ends. CDR1 and CDR2 (germline): MNHEY, SVGAGI. This CDR3 is built from 13 residues. The CDR3 is CASSYSRGGEQYV. CDR3 coding DNA: TGTGCCAGCAGTTACTCCAGGGGGGGTGAGCAGTACGTC.

V gene TRBV24-1 combines with J gene TRBJ2-3; 10 nucleotides align to TRBD1. The CDR3 runs to 16 residues. From germline, CDR1 is KGHDR and CDR2 SFDVKD. V shed 3 bases, J shed 8 bases, and the junction held 10 bases outside the gene matches. CDR3 loop: CATSDTGTGVSATQYF. CDR3 sequence (DNA): TGTGCCACCAGTGATACCGGGACAGGGGTTTCGGCTACGCAGTATTTT.

The chain joins TRBV24-1 to TRBJ1-2; 9 bases are shared with TRBD1. V was pared by 6 bases and J by 8 bases, with 9 bases of the junction left unmatched. Germline V gives CDR1 KGHDR, CDR2 SFDVKD. The CDR3 extends over 14 amino acids. CDR3 sequence reads: CATSLTGGAGGYTF. CDR3 DNA: TGTGCCACCAGTCTAACAGGGGGCGCGGGCGGCTACACCTTC.

This clone has more than one count but fewer than ten. The gene calls are TRBV27 and TRBJ2-1; maybe TRBD1 (5 bases). Germline loops: CDR1 MNHEY, CDR2 SMNVEV (reference sequence). The CDR3 consists of 12 residues. V gave up 6 bases and J gave up 6 bases, with 9 bases separating them. CDR3 protein: CASSPQGNEQFF. CDR3 nucleotides: TGTGCCAGCAGCCCCCAGGGCAATGAGCAGTTCTTC.

The chain uses TRBV7-2 and TRBJ2-5; 7 bases fit TRBD1. V was clipped by 1 base and J by 4 bases; unmatched bases: 9. CDR3 size: 16 residues. CDR1 is SGHTA and CDR2 is FQGNSA in the germline V gene. The DNA for the CDR3 is TGTGCCAGCAGCTTAGAAAGGGTTGGGGACAGAGAGACCCAGTACTTC. Translating gives CASSLERVGDRETQYF.

This clone has only one observation. V and J are TRBV5-1 and TRBJ2-7, with D possibly being TRBD1 (5 bases). The CDR3 sequence is 14 residues long. Germline loops: CDR1 SGHRS, CDR2 YFSETQ. V lost 0 bases and J 5 bases, leaving 12 bases between the germline ends. The CDR3 region has the DNA TGCGCCAGCAGCTTGGCCGGCAGGGCCGACGAGCAGTACGTC. Amino acids: CASSLAGRADEQYV.

The chain is built from TRBV2 and TRBJ2-1; 12 positions agree with TRBD1. Germline V gene data show CDR1 as SNHLY and CDR2 as FYNNEI. The CDR3 is 15 residues long. V dropped 4 bases and J dropped 6; count of bases not matched to a gene: 4. DNA of the CDR3: TGTGCCAGCAGTGGGGGACAGGGGGCGGCCAATGAGCAGTTCTTC. Residues: CASSGGQGAANEQFF.

This chain connects TRBV7-3 to TRBJ2-3; D is uncertain. The CDR3 runs to 13 residues. Trimming left V 2 bases short and J 3 bases short, with 6 bases between. The germline gives CDR1 SGHTA, CDR2 FQGTGA. This CDR3 reads CASSLGVTDTQYF. The CDR3 DNA follows: TGTGCCAGCAGCTTAGGGGTAACAGATACGCAGTATTTT.

This chain connects TRBV13 to TRBJ2-7, with 13 bases lining up with TRBD2. J was trimmed by 2 bases and V by 2 bases; bases with no gene match: 0. The CDR3 extends over 15 amino acids. Germline lookup yields CDR1 PRHDT and CDR2 FYEKMQ (reference sequence). The CDR3 here is CASSLTSGGAYEQYV. The DNA for the CDR3 is TGTGCCAGCAGCTTAACTAGCGGGGGGGCCTACGAGCAGTACGTC.

This chain connects TRBV30 to TRBJ1-4, with D perhaps matching TRBD1 (6 bases). V lost 2 bases, J lost 10 bases, and 17 bases lay in between. CDR3 length: 14 residues. The germline gives CDR1 GTSNPN, CDR2 SVGIG (reference sequence). The CDR3 sequence: CAWSRGGAASKLFF. In DNA, the CDR3 is TGTGCCTGGAGTCGGGGGGGCGCTGCGTCAAAACTGTTTTTT.

The chain carries TRBV5-8 and TRBJ2-3, with 7 bases that match TRBD2. CDR3 length: 15 amino acids. The V gene end was trimmed by 5 bases and the J gene end by 15 bases; junction bases not matched to a gene: 21. Germline loops: CDR1 SGHTS, CDR2 YDEGEE. For the CDR3, the DNA is TGTGCCAGCAGGCCGGGGACGACGGACGGCGGGGGTTCATATTTT. Translated: CASRPGTTDGGGSYF.

The chain combines TRBV12-3 or TRBV12-4 with TRBJ1-2; tentatively, D is TRBD1 (5 bases). Trimming left V 6 bases short and J 4 bases short, with 12 bases between. This CDR3 spans 13 amino acids. CDR3 DNA: TGTGCCAGCAGCTCGCAGGGTCGCTATGGCTACACCTTC. Encoded protein: CASSSQGRYGYTF.

This chain links TRBV9 with TRBJ2-5; 7 bases agree with TRBD2. From germline, CDR1 is SGDLS and CDR2 YYNGEE. The junction had 3 bases not matched to a gene; V was cut back by 2 bases and J by 2 bases. This CDR3 spans 14 amino acids. The CDR3 loop is CASSVGGTQETQYF. Written as DNA, the CDR3 is TGTGCCAGCAGCGTCGGGGGGACTCAAGAGACCCAGTACTTC.

V is TRBV28 and J is TRBJ1-4, with a possible D match to TRBD1 (6 bases). CDR1 and CDR2 (germline): MDHEN, SYDVKM. V shed 3 bases and J shed 8 bases, with 13 bases lying between them. The CDR3 is 14 amino acids. CDR3 region: CASSFPTRGEKLFF. For the CDR3, the DNA is TGTGCCAGCAGTTTCCCTACTAGGGGGGAAAAACTGTTTTTT.

About this clone itself: Sequence at one end of the junction differs from germline and may be a read error. The J gene is TRBJ1-6, the V gene TRBV7-2; TRBD1 might be the D (5 bases). Germline CDR1 SGHTA, CDR2 FQGNSA. The CDR3 totals 15 residues. The chain's CDR3 is CASSPGGSHNSPLHF. Here the CDR3 DNA reads TGTGCCAGCAGCCCCGGGGGGTCCCATAACTCACCCCTCCACTTT.

The CDR3 sequence: CASSLRYTEAFF. In DNA, the CDR3 is TGTGCCAGCAGCCTGCGGTACACTGAAGCTTTCTTT. The V and J genes are TRBV12-3 or TRBV12-4 and TRBJ1-1; the D is unclear. This CDR3 spans 12 amino acids. V lost 6 bases and J lost 3, with 8 bases in between.

The chain is built from TRBV4-3 and TRBJ1-6; D is possibly TRBD1 (5 bases). V dropped 1 base and J dropped 11 bases, with 18 bases sitting between them. Germline assignment: CDR1 LGHNA and CDR2 YSLEER. This CDR3 is built from 16 residues. CDR3 bases: TGCGCCAGCAGCCAAGGATCCCCCGGGACCCTTCCACCCCTCCACTTT. Encoded protein: CASSQGSPGTLPPLHF.

The V call is TRBV5-1, the J call TRBJ1-4, with D perhaps TRBD1 (5 bases). V was pared by 0 bases and J by 7 bases, with 10 bases between. Per the germline V gene, CDR1 is SGHRS and CDR2 is YFSETQ. This CDR3 has 14 amino acids. In DNA form, the CDR3 reads TGCGCCAGCAGCTTGGGGGGGAATAGTGAAAAACTGTTTTTT. Amino acids: CASSLGGNSEKLFF.

The V call is TRBV6-5, the J call TRBJ1-1; D possibly corresponds to TRBD1 (6 bases). CDR3 length: 12 residues. Per the germline V gene, CDR1 is MNHEY and CDR2 is SVGAGI. The V end lost 6 bases, the J end lost 8 bases, and 13 bases lay between the germline ends. In nucleotides, the CDR3 is TGTGCCAGCAGAGCGACAGGCCTGGAAGCTTTCTTT. It translates to CASRATGLEAFF.

This clone has a handful of counts. The chain uses TRBV7-3 and TRBJ2-3; 9 nucleotides agree with TRBD1. Germline trimming cut 10 bases from V and 2 bases from J; bases unmatched to any gene: 4. The CDR3 totals 13 residues. Germline-derived CDR1 and CDR2 are SGHTA and FQGTGA. The CDR3 coding sequence is TGTGCCACTCGGGACAGGGACACAGATACGCAGTATTTT. Translated, it gives CATRDRDTDTQYF.

V gene TRBV25-1 combines with J gene TRBJ1-1; D remains unclear. Trimming pared 4 bases from V and 3 bases from J, leaving 18 bases between. In germline, CDR1 is MGHDK, CDR2 SYGVNS. The CDR3 is made up of 16 amino acids. The CDR3 here is CASSARSSGWDTEAFF. The CDR3 DNA sequence: TGTGCCAGCAGTGCCCGCTCTTCGGGGTGGGACACTGAAGCTTTCTTT.

The chain combines TRBV2 with TRBJ1-3; no clear D gene. Germline assignment: CDR1 SNHLY and CDR2 FYNNEI. V shed 7 bases and J shed 0 bases, with 13 bases lying between them. The CDR3 extends over 15 amino acids. The chain's CDR3 is CASTENGGSGNTIYF. CDR3 in DNA: TGTGCCAGCACCGAAAATGGAGGCTCTGGAAACACCATATATTTT.

J is TRBJ1-2 and V is TRBV18, with D unclear. The V and J ends lost 0 bases and 8 bases respectively, with 10 bases between them. The CDR3 is made up of 13 amino acids. In germline, CDR1 is KGHSH, CDR2 LQKENI. CDR3 sequence reads: CASSPPGPEGYTF. The DNA of the CDR3 is TGTGCCAGCTCACCACCGGGCCCTGAGGGCTACACCTTC.

Comment on this clone: The junction differs from germline at one of its ends, possibly a read error. Other nucleotide sequences in the sample specify the same CDR3. The chain links TRBV4-3 to TRBJ1-1, with 9 bases aligning to TRBD1. The CDR3 runs to 18 residues. The germline CDR1 and CDR2 sequences are LGHNA and YSLEER. Written as DNA, the CDR3 is TGCGCCAGCAGCCATATTCAAACGGGACAGGGAATTAACACTGAAGCGTTCTTT. It encodes CASSHIQTGQGINTEAFF.

The CDR3 sequence is CASGPGGTGGSDGYTF. The CDR3 coding sequence is TGTGCTAGTGGTCCTGGAGGGACAGGGGGTAGCGATGGCTACACCTTC. The chain combines TRBV12-5 with TRBJ1-2, with 11 bases matching TRBD1. Trimming at V came to 5 bases and at J to 6 bases, leaving 11 bases not matched to a gene. Per germline, CDR1 LGHNT and CDR2 FRNRAP. The CDR3 runs 16 residues.

The chain joins TRBV3-1 (or the pseudogene TRBV3-2) to TRBJ1-3; D call uncertain. V shed 6 bases and J shed 3 bases, with 15 bases lying between them. This CDR3 has 15 residues. Germline lookup yields CDR1 LGHDT and CDR2 YNNKEL (reference sequence). This CDR3 is CASSPARSLGNTIYF. The CDR3 coding sequence is TGTGCCAGCAGTCCGGCCCGATCACTTGGAAACACCATATATTTT.

The rearrangement links TRBV7-8 to TRBJ1-1; possibly TRBD1 for D (6 bases). This CDR3 is 13 amino acids long. Germline CDR1 and CDR2: SGHVS and FQNEAQ. V lost 4 bases to trimming and J lost 1 base, with 7 bases between them. CDR3 nucleotides: TGTGCCAGCAGCTCGGACAGGAACACTGAAGCTTTCTTT. It codes for CASSSDRNTEAFF.

This chain joins TRBV4-2 and TRBJ2-1; 13 nucleotides agree with TRBD2. J was trimmed by 6 bases and V by 0 bases; bases with no gene match: 5. CDR1 and CDR2 from the germline V gene are LGHNA and YNFKEQ. The CDR3 runs 17 residues. The DNA for the CDR3 is TGTGCCAGCAGCCAAGAACTGACTAGCGGGGGGCCCAATGAGCAGTTCTTC. It is translated as CASSQELTSGGPNEQFF.